Listed here are 30 T cell receptor beta chains from one sample, sequenced in a study of blood T cell repertoires in COVID-19. Data came from immunoSEQ multiplex PCR; TCRdb stores just in-frame clones and leaves some out. This repertoire shows over 130,000 clones, 85% found once; its top ten account for around 3.2%. Material: peripheral blood. These receptors came from a man in his fifties with acute or convalescent COVID-19.

There are a few counts of this clone. The CDR3 DNA reads as TGTGCCAGCAGCCCCCCCGGGGGTACTGAAGCTTTCTTT. It encodes CASSPPGGTEAFF. The V gene is TRBV7-3, the J gene TRBJ1-1; a possible D gene is TRBD1 (5 bases). The CDR3 covers 13 residues. With 5 bases removed from V and 5 bases from J, the gap between germline ends came to 12 bases. Germline V CDR1 and CDR2: SGHTA, FQGTGA. Full variable domain (outside the CDR3, taken from reference TRBV7-3 and TRBJ1-1): GAGVSQTPSNKVTEKGKYVELRCDPISGHTALYWYRQSLGQGPEFLIYFQGTGAADDSGLPNDRFFAVRPEGSVSTLKIQRTERGDSAVYLCASSPPGGTEAFFGQGTRLTVV.

This clone has only a few counts. The rearrangement joins TRBV5-8 to TRBJ1-2; 7 nucleotides align to TRBD1. Trimming at V came to 0 bases and at J to 7 bases, leaving 6 bases not matched to a gene. The germline gives CDR1 SGHTS, CDR2 YDEGEE. This CDR3 spans 14 amino acids. CDR3 nucleotides: TGTGCCAGCAGCTTGGAAACAGGGGTTGGTGGCTACACCTTC. This gives the protein CASSLETGVGGYTF.

The gene calls are TRBV28 and TRBJ2-2; the D gene is possibly TRBD2 (6 bases). The CDR3 totals 14 residues. Between the trimmed V and J ends, which lost 5 bases and 6 bases, there was a span of 13 bases. Germline assignment: CDR1 MDHEN and CDR2 SYDVKM. DNA for the CDR3: TGTGCCAGCAGTAGGACTATAACCCCCGGGGAGCTGTTTTTT. It codes for CASSRTITPGELFF.

The genes are TRBV5-6 and TRBJ1-3; D possibly corresponds to TRBD1 (6 bases). This CDR3 spans 16 amino acids. Germline values: CDR1 SGHDT, CDR2 YYEEEE. The V gene lost 1 base and the J gene lost 0 bases, with 11 bases spanning the gap. CDR3 region: CASSLISRGSGNTIYF. In nucleotides, the CDR3 is TGTGCCAGCAGCTTGATTTCCAGGGGCTCTGGAAACACCATATATTTT. Variable domain in full (rest from reference TRBV5-6 and TRBJ1-3): DAGVTQSPTHLIKTRGQQVTLRCSPKSGHDTVSWYQQALGQGPQFIFQYYEEEERQRGNFPDRFSGHQFPNYSSELNVNALLLGDSALYLCASSLISRGSGNTIYFGEGSWLTVV.

The chain has TRBV7-3 and TRBJ2-7; D may be TRBD1 (5 bases). V was clipped by 1 base and J by 1 base, with 11 bases between them. The CDR3 loop spans 15 amino acids. Looked up from germline, CDR1 is SGHTA and CDR2 is FQGTGA. The CDR3 DNA reads TGTGCCAGCAGCTTAATGTCAGGGATTTCCTACGAGCAGTACTTC. It specifies CASSLMSGISYEQYF.

This chain uses TRBV2 with TRBJ2-5; a weak D match, TRBD1 (5 bases). Per the germline V gene, CDR1 is SNHLY and CDR2 is FYNNEI. Trimming removed 5 bases at V and 2 bases at J, with 12 bases between. The CDR3 loop spans 14 amino acids. The CDR3 is CASSFGAGQETQYF. The DNA of the CDR3 is TGTGCCAGCAGTTTTGGGGCAGGACAAGAGACCCAGTACTTC.

J is TRBJ1-3 and V is TRBV19, with no clear D. Per the germline V gene, CDR1 is LNHDA and CDR2 is SQIVND (reference sequence). This CDR3 region has 16 residues. Trimming removed 7 bases at V and 4 bases at J, with 20 bases between. The CDR3 region is CASNDGARQLGNTIYF. CDR3 nucleotide sequence: TGTGCCAGTAATGACGGAGCTCGCCAGTTAGGAAACACCATATATTTT. Variable domain in full (rest from reference TRBV19 and TRBJ1-3): DGGITQSPKYLFRKEGQNVTLSCEQNLNHDAMYWYRQDPGQGLRLIYYSQIVNDFQKGDIAEGYSVSREKKESFPLTVTSAQKNPTAFYLCASNDGARQLGNTIYFGEGSWLTVV.

This rearrangement joins TRBV6-5 to TRBJ1-6; 9 bases line up with TRBD1. The CDR3 contains 13 residues. Germline trimming cut 6 bases from V and 7 bases from J; bases unmatched to any gene: 1. Germline V CDR1 and CDR2: MNHEY, SVGAGI. This CDR3 reads CASRGTGNSPLHF. The CDR3 region has the DNA TGTGCCAGCAGGGGGACAGGGAATTCACCCCTCCACTTT.

The rearrangement uses TRBV10-3 and TRBJ1-6; tentative D call: TRBD1 (6 bases). Deletions cut 0 bases from V and 8 bases from J, with 11 bases between. CDR3 length equals 15 residues. Looked up from germline, CDR1 is ENHRY and CDR2 is SYGVKD. Written as DNA, the CDR3 is TGTGCCATCAGTGAGTCGGCGGACAGATATTCACCCCTCCACTTT. Residues: CAISESADRYSPLHF.

This clone was seen a few times. The chain carries TRBV2 and TRBJ1-1; D remains ambiguous. CDR3 size: 15 residues. Germline V lookup: CDR1 SNHLY, CDR2 FYNNEI. V lost 9 bases and J 1 base, leaving 18 bases between the germline ends. CDR3 region: CARPREQNANTEAFF. The CDR3 DNA follows: TGTGCCAGGCCCCGCGAGCAAAACGCGAACACTGAAGCTTTCTTT.

The rearrangement joins TRBV7-9 to TRBJ2-5, with a tentative D call TRBD1 (6 bases). The germline V gene has CDR1 SEHNR and CDR2 FQNEAQ (reference sequence). There are 15 residues in the CDR3. The ends were cut back, 5 bases at V and 1 base at J, with 14 bases in the middle. The CDR3 bases are TGTGCCAGCAGCCCCCTCAGGGGAGTCCAAGAGACCCAGTACTTC. It encodes CASSPLRGVQETQYF. Variable domain in full (rest from reference TRBV7-9 and TRBJ2-5): DTGVSQNPRHKITKRGQNVTFRCDPISEHNRLYWYRQTLGQGPEFLTYFQNEAQLEKSRLLSDRFSAERPKGSFSTLEIQRTEQGDSAMYLCASSPLRGVQETQYFGPGTRLLVL.

V is TRBV5-5 and J is TRBJ2-1; TRBD2 aligns across 13 bases. The CDR3 has 15 amino acids. The germline V gene encodes CDR1 SGHKS and CDR2 YYEKEE (reference sequence). The ends lost 5 bases at V and 8 bases at J; junction bases unmatched: 7. The CDR3 reads CASRHRLAGGDEQFF. CDR3 bases: TGTGCCAGCAGGCATCGACTAGCGGGAGGAGATGAGCAGTTCTTC. The full variable domain, completed using reference TRBV5-5 and TRBJ2-1, is DAGVTQSPTHLIKTRGQQVTLRCSPISGHKSVSWYQQVLGQGPQFIFQYYEKEERGRGNFPDRFSARQFPNYSSELNVNALLLGDSALYLCASRHRLAGGDEQFFGPGTRLTVL.

The count of this clone is one. The chain combines TRBV28 with TRBJ1-3; 9 bases match TRBD1. The germline CDR1 and CDR2 sequences are MDHEN and SYDVKM. The V gene end was trimmed by 5 bases and the J gene end by 3 bases; junction bases not matched to a gene: 2. CDR3 length equals 14 residues. Here the CDR3 DNA reads TGTGCCAGCAGTAAGACAGGGGGTGGAAACACCATATATTTT. It specifies CASSKTGGGNTIYF.

The gene calls are TRBV3-1 (or the pseudogene TRBV3-2) and TRBJ2-3; unclear D gene. The CDR3 consists of 15 residues. Trimming took 0 bases from V and 2 from J, leaving 9 bases between them. Germline V CDR1 and CDR2: LGHDT, YNNKEL (reference sequence). CDR3 DNA sequence: TGTGCCAGCAGCCAAGAGCAGCGCCTCACAGATACGCAGTATTTT. It translates to CASSQEQRLTDTQYF.

This chain uses TRBV21-1 with TRBJ1-6; the table's D call, TRBD1, has no DNA check behind it. TRBV21-1 is listed as a pseudogene. The CDR3 runs 14 residues. The CDR3 coding sequence is TGTGCCAGCAGCTCCCAGGGCCCTAATTCACCCCTCCACTTT. Protein: CASSSQGPNSPLHF.

The chain has TRBV5-4 and TRBJ1-4; 7 nucleotides agree with TRBD1. The CDR3 has 16 amino acids. With V trimmed by 3 bases and J by 3 bases, 8 bases remained unmatched. Looked up from germline, CDR1 is SGHNT and CDR2 is YYREEE (reference sequence). In DNA, the CDR3 is TGTGCCAGCAGCTCGAACAGGGGAGAAGCTAATGAAAAACTGTTTTTT. It is translated as CASSSNRGEANEKLFF.

This chain connects TRBV5-3 to TRBJ2-7; TRBD2 matches 10 bases. TRBV5-3 is labeled an ORF, and its function is uncertain. This CDR3 is built from 17 residues. Germline trimming cut 5 bases from V and 1 base from J; bases unmatched to any gene: 12. The CDR3 region is CARRRTLTSGVSYEQYF. The CDR3 nucleotides are TGTGCCAGAAGGCGCACCCTAACTAGCGGGGTTTCCTACGAGCAGTACTTC.

This clone was picked up one time. The chain links TRBV4-2 to TRBJ2-1, with TRBD1 matching 8 bases. Germline V gives CDR1 LGHNA, CDR2 YNFKEQ. This CDR3 is built from 13 residues. The ends lost 4 bases at V and 8 bases at J; junction bases unmatched: 4. The CDR3 protein is CASSPQGVDEQFF. The CDR3, as DNA: TGTGCCAGCAGCCCACAGGGGGTGGATGAGCAGTTCTTC.

The rearrangement links TRBV3-1 (or the pseudogene TRBV3-2) to TRBJ1-2; D may be TRBD1 (6 bases). Germline V gives CDR1 LGHDT, CDR2 YNNKEL (reference sequence). V was trimmed by 4 bases and J by 7 bases, leaving 13 bases between them. This CDR3 is built from 13 residues. CDR3 sequence (DNA): TGTGCCAGCAGCCGCCGGGACACCGGTGGCTACACCTTC. It translates to CASSRRDTGGYTF.

This sequence joins TRBV30 and TRBJ2-1; TRBD2 aligns across 9 bases. V lost 4 bases, J lost 4 bases, and 5 bases stayed unmatched. Per germline, CDR1 GTSNPN and CDR2 SVGIG (reference sequence). CDR3 length: 14 amino acids. Here the CDR3 reads CAWNRLADYNEQFF. Here the CDR3 DNA reads TGTGCCTGGAACAGACTAGCGGATTACAATGAGCAGTTCTTC.

The rearrangement links TRBV19 to TRBJ2-2; 11 positions match TRBD2. V was pared by 5 bases and J by 3 bases, with 8 bases of the junction left unmatched. In germline, CDR1 is LNHDA, CDR2 SQIVND (reference sequence). The CDR3 totals 17 residues. CDR3 in amino acids: CASSAASGGRDTGELFF. The CDR3 region has the DNA TGTGCCAGTAGTGCGGCTAGCGGGGGGAGGGACACCGGGGAGCTGTTTTTT.

The chain joins TRBV5-1 to TRBJ1-5; D gene unclear. Trimming removed 0 bases from V and 2 bases from J, with 9 bases in between. Germline assignment: CDR1 SGHRS and CDR2 YFSETQ. The CDR3 totals 15 residues. The CDR3 is CASSLDVGGNQPQHF. CDR3 DNA sequence: TGCGCCAGCAGCTTGGATGTAGGAGGCAATCAGCCCCAGCATTTT. Combining the CDR3 with reference TRBV5-1 and TRBJ1-5 gives the whole variable domain KAGVTQTPRYLIKTRGQQVTLSCSPISGHRSVSWYQQTPGQGLQFLFEYFSETQRNKGNFPGRFSGRQFSNSRSEMNVSTLELGDSALYLCASSLDVGGNQPQHFGDGTRLSIL.

This chain uses TRBV5-5 with TRBJ1-2, with 7 bases aligning to TRBD1. This CDR3 comprises 14 residues. Germline V lookup: CDR1 SGHKS, CDR2 YYEKEE (reference sequence). The V and J ends lost 0 bases and 4 bases, in that order; junction bases with no gene match: 3. As DNA, the CDR3 is TGTGCCAGCAGCTTGGGGGGACAGACCTATGGCTACACCTTC. Translated, it gives CASSLGGQTYGYTF.

This clone has just one count. J is TRBJ2-7 and V is TRBV28; TRBD1 matches at 7 bases. The V and J ends lost 5 bases and 6 bases, in that order; junction bases with no gene match: 10. The CDR3 extends over 14 amino acids. CDR1 and CDR2 from the germline V gene are MDHEN and SYDVKM. In DNA, the CDR3 is TGTGCCAGCAGTCCAGACAGGGCCCTACCCGAGCAGTACTTC. It yields the protein CASSPDRALPEQYF.

The chain couples TRBV28 to TRBJ1-3; perhaps TRBD1 as D (6 bases). CDR1 MDHEN and CDR2 SYDVKM come from the germline V gene. V gave up 3 bases and J gave up 0 bases, with 12 bases separating them. The CDR3 spans 16 residues. CDR3 DNA: TGTGCCAGCAGTTTTGGGGGCCTCCCCTCTGGAAACACCATATATTTT. It is translated as CASSFGGLPSGNTIYF. Based on the CDR3 plus reference TRBV28 and TRBJ1-3, the full variable domain is DVKVTQSSRYLVKRTGEKVFLECVQDMDHENMFWYRQDPGLGLRLIYFSYDVKMKEKGDIPEGYSVSREKKERFSLILESASTNQTSMYLCASSFGGLPSGNTIYFGEGSWLTVV.

This clone was seen a single time. Other DNA sequences of this sample code for an identical CDR3. This sequence joins TRBV9 and TRBJ2-3, with a tentative D call TRBD2 (6 bases). V gave up 2 bases and J gave up 4 bases, with 8 bases separating them. The CDR3 extends over 13 amino acids. Germline assignment: CDR1 SGDLS and CDR2 YYNGEE. Here the CDR3 DNA reads TGTGCCAGCAGCGTTTTAGCGGCAGATACGCAGTATTTT. It specifies CASSVLAADTQYF.

This chain links TRBV5-1 with TRBJ1-3; the D is unclear. Trimming cost V 0 bases and J 0 bases, with 7 bases left between them. Germline V lookup: CDR1 SGHRS, CDR2 YFSETQ. The CDR3 consists of 15 residues. The CDR3 nucleotides are TGCGCCAGCAGCTTGGGTCGCGTCTCTGGAAACACCATATATTTT. This sequence encodes CASSLGRVSGNTIYF.

The gene calls are TRBV6-4 and TRBJ2-4; 7 bases fit TRBD2. CDR3 length: 15 amino acids. CDR1 is MRHNA, CDR2 SNTAGT, per germline. V was clipped by 0 bases and J by 7 bases; unmatched bases: 6. The CDR3 loop is CASSDSGGRGNIQYF. CDR3 DNA sequence: TGTGCCAGCAGTGACTCGGGCGGGAGAGGGAACATTCAGTACTTC.

This clone turned up a few times. The chain carries TRBV11-3 and TRBJ2-2; weak D call: TRBD1 (6 bases). The CDR3 length is 15 residues. V lost 3 bases to trimming and J lost 0 bases, with 8 bases between them. Germline assignment: CDR1 SGHNT and CDR2 YENEEA. CDR3 amino acids: CASSFRTANTGELFF. For the CDR3, the DNA is TGTGCCAGCAGCTTCAGGACAGCGAACACCGGGGAGCTGTTTTTT.

This clone was recorded once. The chain carries TRBV18 and TRBJ2-2, with a tentative D call TRBD2 (6 bases). This CDR3 has 13 amino acids. V gave up 2 bases and J gave up 5 bases, with 6 bases separating them. The germline V gene encodes CDR1 KGHSH and CDR2 LQKENI. The CDR3 sequence is CASSPGGTGELFF. CDR3 DNA sequence: TGTGCCAGCTCACCAGGAGGGACCGGGGAGCTGTTTTTT. Using reference TRBV18 and TRBJ2-2 for the parts outside the CDR3, the full variable domain is NAGVMQNPRHLVRRRGQEARLRCSPMKGHSHVYWYRQLPEEGLKFMVYLQKENIIDESGMPKERFSAEFPKEGPSILRIQQVVRGDSAAYFCASSPGGTGELFFGEGSRLTVL.